The T cell receptor beta chain described here comes from a study of shared T cell receptors in the human thymus (dated by TCRdb to about 2021). With regard to the full study: The study investigated the way shared, self-reactive T-cell receptor alpha chains are produced in the human thymus.

From the germline V gene (reference sequence), CDR1 is SEHNR and CDR2 is FQNEAQ. At the junction V is shortened by 7 bases and J by 8 bases, with 6 bases in between. The CDR3 measures 10 amino acids from cysteine to phenylalanine. Just the 30-base CDR3 DNA is kept, in frame starting at base 1. For this clone: It has no known antigen specificity. One base away there is no much larger clone; base qualities are not given.

Library creation used the immunoSEQ multiplex PCR assay. TCRdb holds this immuneACCESS table with in-frame rearrangements only. Some clones are missing; in checked studies, unresolved V genes explain under half, and the rest has no known cause. The sample has roughly 660,000 clones on record, over 75% of them singletons. The leading ten clones occupy around 0.0099% of the sample. These data were also reused for a study on human thymus T cells. As described in the second report: In Finland, the donors were immunologically healthy infants who were having open corrective cardiac surgery for congenital heart defects. Thymus tissue was collected as surgical resects that were removed during corrective cardiac surgery. Biased V and J gene segment usage appeared to be present in both thymic and peripheral blood repertoires. The related research found that thymic TCR repertoires overlapped highly between unrelated individuals. The study described the TCR alpha and beta repertoires in under ten infant thymus samples and a few matching peripheral blood samples. Donor ages ranging from about 6 to 250 days were recorded, and 5 or 6 male and a couple of female infants were included in the cohort. Thymocytes were released mechanically from tissue and stored at -70 °C as pellets of about 10-34 million cells. Genomic DNA was extracted from frozen cell pellets with a QIAsymphony instrument. TCRB and TCRAD loci were amplified from a standardized quantity of quality-controlled genomic DNA using the immunoSEQ multiplex PCR assay. The V(D)J region was spanned by amplicons of a length sufficient to cover the CDR3 and to identify V and J genes. The commercial immunoSEQ service was used to sequence amplicons on an Illumina platform. Primer bias and sequencing errors were corrected using previously described methods, and TCRAD and TCRB definitions followed the IMGT database. The repertoires were analysed using immunoSEQ Analyzer 3.0 and VDJTools for basic statistics, V/J segment usage, diversity estimates, rarefaction and pairwise overlap. Diversity was estimated with Chao1, ChaoE, Efron-Thisted, Shannon and inverse Simpson indices, and also on datasets down-sampled to the smallest sample. Repertoire overlap was determined by strict matching of CDR3 nucleotide sequence, V gene and J gene, and Jaccard-based multidimensional scaling clustering was applied. On average, thymus samples yielded about 730,000 unique TCRB clonotypes, whereas blood samples yielded some 92,000.

Recombination joined TRBV7-9 with TRBJ2-1; no confident D gene assignment can be made. The origin of this receptor is a boy under two years old with a congenital heart defect. Donor details come from another sample of the same person, matched by shared clones. The sequencing input was thymocytes. The base sequence is TGTGCCAGCACCTCTCATGAGCAGTTCTTC. Translated, this is CASTSHEQFF.